This TCR beta chain was recorded in a study of patients and donors after allogeneic stem cell transplantation. From germline, CDR1 is MNHEY and CDR2 SVGAGI. V dropped 9 bases and J dropped 1 base, with 12 bases sitting between them. CDR3 length: 13 amino acids. One entry per CDR3 protein results from TCRdb running MiXCR on the RT-PCR reads. The repertoire holds about 110,000 distinct CDR3 sequences, with about a third as singletons. The V and J genes are TRBV6-5 and TRBJ1-1; no clear D. The sample taken for sequencing was blood, either unsorted or a sorted T cell fraction (not recorded which). The sequence was collected from a human donor who was either an allogeneic HSCT recipient or a stem cell or donor lymphocyte infusion donor (not recorded which). It is not recorded whose cells these are; they may come from a transplant donor. For the CDR3, the DNA is TGTGCCAGAACGGTGGGGAAGAACACTGAAGCTTTCTTT. Translating gives CARTVGKNTEAFF.